The sequence of this T cell receptor (beta chain) was determined in a study of T cells in Graves' hyperthyroidism and ophthalmopathy (dated by TCRdb to 2018 to 2020). Some background on the complete study: Peripheral blood samples were taken at the time of initial diagnosis, prior to any treatment. Whether ophthalmopathy could be predicted prospectively was tested in an independent validation cohort made up of 18 to 20 hyperthyroidism patients plus 17 patients who later progressed to ophthalmopathy. The 100 discovery patients were randomly split 7:3 into training and test sets. According to the paper, TCR Vbeta CDR3 sequencing was carried out on around 140 peripheral blood samples, which came from fewer than 50 ophthalmopathy, fewer than 80 hyperthyroidism and 17 progressor patients. In roughly six Graves' hyperthyroidism patients, the study also compared T-cell repertoires from thyroid tissue with T-cell repertoires from blood. After blood sampling, hyperthyroidism patients were treated with methimazole at a starting dose of 30 mg daily, and ophthalmopathy patients were treated with high-dose intravenous methylprednisolone. To identify TCR V-J signatures that set the groups apart, the researchers used a discovery cohort of about a hundred patients, made up of 40 to 45 with Graves' ophthalmopathy and some 56 with stable Graves' hyperthyroidism. Points the paper makes about the study in general: No statistical method was used to set the sample size in advance, and investigators knew the group allocation. A model built on a 13 V-J signature distinguished ophthalmopathy from stable hyperthyroidism, reaching roughly 88% sensitivity and around 81% specificity in cross-validation and 80%/75% in testing. In validation, progression to ophthalmopathy was predicted by the model with about 70% sensitivity and around 76% specificity, a median of roughly 6.4 months before onset. Blood samples also contained most of the expanded thyroid clonotypes (frequency above 0.001), which suggests that blood repertoires may reflect thyroid immune responses.

For this clonotype: Its target antigen remains unknown. A much larger clone lies a single base off, so this may be a read error.

The TCR beta CDR3 regions were amplified from RNA transcripts. The TCR CDR3 was subjected to a first round of RT-PCR using the HTBI primer set and the Qiagen OneStep RT-PCR kit. Libraries were constructed in a second round of multiplex PCR, after which size selection and purification were performed. Paired-end sequencing of the libraries was performed with 100 bp reads on an Illumina HiSeq2000. Under the source paper's analysis protocol: SOAPnuke was used to process the raw data, removing reads that contained adapters or uncalled bases, had a mean Phred below 15, or lacked an exact match to the constant primer or identifier. High-quality paired reads were merged using COPE v1.2.5, and each unique nucleotide sequence was defined as a clonotype. Clonotypes were aligned to IMGT TRBV, TRBD and TRBJ reference segments using MiTCR v1.1. Only V-J combinations with frequency above 0.0001, covering 99% to 99.2% of repertoires, were analysed. A TCS score was defined as the ratio between F50 (clonal expansion) and ExV (chaos), using BLOSUM62-based TCRdist between CDR3 peptides within each V-J. Welch's t-statistics and random forest reduced roughly 540 V-J features to 10 to 15, which were used in a naive Bayes classifier (R e1071). TCRdb ran its own pipeline on the public reads, namely fastp trimming at Q25 and MiXCR clone calling, and kept in-frame beta chains. Every entry covers one CDR3 protein and lists the most common genes and DNA from its rows. The V and J calls, along with clone size, are taken from TCRdb and not from the paper's own processing. For this sample the table gives 500,000 or so distinct CDR3 sequences, of which roughly 15% were detected only once. The ten largest make up approximately 18% of the sample.

In the ophthalmopathy patients, disease was moderately to severely active, with a Clinical Activity Score of 3 or more, a NOSPECS grade of 4 or more, and a duration of less than 3 months. The study excluded patients with uncontrolled infections, other autoimmune diseases, pregnancy or lactation. Diagnoses relied on clinical symptoms, serum thyroxine and TRAb, thyroid ultrasound and orbital computed tomography. PBMCs were isolated from 7.5 to 10 ml of fresh peripheral blood by Ficoll-Paque density gradient centrifugation. Total RNA was extracted using Trizol reagent, and RNA quality was assessed on an Agilent 2100 Bioanalyzer. The clonotype was recovered from a woman younger than 30 with Graves' ophthalmopathy. The sequenced sample consisted of blood.

The DNA sequence reads TGTGCCAGCAGCTCCCATCGGGCTAGCTCCGAGAAGTACTTC. This sequence encodes CASSSHRASSEKYF. In this chain, TRBV7-2 is recombined with TRBJ2-7; the best D guess is TRBD2, with 5 bases matching. There are 14 amino acids in the CDR3, from cysteine to phenylalanine inclusive. The retained sequence is limited to the CDR3, 42 bases, with the frame set at the first base. From the germline V gene, CDR1 is SGHTA and CDR2 is FQGNSA. The variable domain in full, with residues beyond the CDR3 obtained from the reference TRBV7-2 and TRBJ2-7 genes, is GAGVSQSPSNKVTEKGKDVELRCDPISGHTALYWYRQSLGQGLEFLIYFQGNSAPDKSGLPSDRFSAERTGGSVSTLTIQRTQQEDSAVYLCASSSHRASSEKYFGPGTRLTVT.